Below, one T cell receptor beta chain is given with its context. The target antigen is unknown. This sample stems from a study of cytomegalovirus exposure and HLA in healthy donors. Points from the study as a whole: A few chains tied to CMV proved CMV antigen-specific in vitro.

The data were produced by immunoSEQ multiplex PCR, yet TCRdb's version contains in-frame clones alone and is incomplete. This sample has 200,000 to 250,000 clones, with approximately 83% found just once. The TCR sequence derives from a woman younger than 45 in good health and CMV-seropositive. Material: PBMCs.

In nucleotides, the CDR3 is TGTGCCAGCGGGTCGCGGGACTCATACAATGAGCAGTTCTTC. Its translation is CASGSRDSYNEQFF. This chain connects TRBV6-5 to TRBJ2-1, with a possible D match to TRBD2 (6 bases). CDR1 is MNHEY and CDR2 is SVGAGI in the germline V gene. This CDR3 is built from 14 residues. V lost 8 bases to trimming and J lost 4 bases, with 15 bases between them.